This T cell receptor beta chain originates from a study of shared clonotypes between healthy human individuals (dated by TCRdb to about 2020). Describing the broader study: Three men and a couple of women, aged 18 to 49 years, made up the cohort. Between about 0.9 and 10 billion PBMCs per donor were obtained by leukapheresis. To estimate repertoire size and how much clonotype sharing occurs between individuals, the study deeply sequenced the blood TCR repertoires of five or six healthy adults. To increase sequencing depth and limit assay-specific biases, different laboratories used diverse techniques to prepare libraries and sequence TCR repertoires. Per donor, three plates each were used for CD4 naive and CD4 memory, two for CD8 naive, and one for CD8 memory.

The donors were healthy, HIV-negative adults who had no recently reported acute infections or vaccinations. Every donor was a Caucasian adult living in Nashville, Tennessee, USA. Magnetic negative selection was used to enrich CD4+ T cells, after which naive cells were positively selected on CD45RA and the negative fraction became the memory subset. Blood was obtained by leukapheresis, after which PBMCs were separated by Ficoll-Histopaque density gradient centrifugation and cryopreserved in liquid nitrogen vapor phase. Analytical flow cytometry was used to check the purity and quantity of each magnetically sorted T cell population. Genomic DNA was isolated from every sorted fraction and measured by UV absorbance on a Nanodrop 2000c. TCR CDR3 regions were amplified from genomic DNA by multiplex PCR using the deep immunoSEQ assay. For each cell subset, the extracted genomic DNA was distributed evenly across all wells of several immunoSEQ 96-well plates, and each plate served as one replicate. For sorted subsets, each replicate PCR was loaded with roughly 0.2 ug genomic DNA, equivalent to 30,000 or so T cell genomes. Purified libraries were quantified with a Qubit 3.0 fluorometer, sized on a Bioanalyzer 2100, and re-quantified with the KAPA Library Quantification kit. Every immunoSEQ 96-well plate was sequenced on a dedicated single-read 150-cycle Illumina NextSeq 550 flow cell. In the authors' own workflow: Because only junctional sequences without quality scores were contained in the immunoSEQ output, filtering matching that applied to full-length reads could not be performed. Sequences were annotated with PyIR, a Python wrapper for IgBLAST v1.9, and V/J genes and CDR3 were assigned using IMGT germline references. Reads were filtered out if the reads had weak V/J assignments (E-value above 1e-6), no CDR3, stop codons, out-of-frame junctions, or ambiguous translated residues. V3J clonotypes were defined by identical inferred V gene, J gene, and CDR3 amino acid sequence. The percentage overlap between two repertoires was calculated by dividing the number of shared unique clonotypes by the size of the smaller repertoire. Repertoire richness was assessed with RTK rarefaction, the Chao1 estimator, and Recon v2.1 estimates of unobserved clonotypes. Generation probabilities were computed with OLGA for all TCRbeta clonotypes obtained by the gDNA method from a few donors. What TCRdb holds here is the immuneACCESS table cut down to in-frame rearrangements. Part of the clones is not present; checked against another copy, under half of the missing clones reflect an unresolved V gene, and the others are unexplained. V and J calls and clone size come straight from that table; D and trimming were deduced from the DNA. The sample data list 2,500,000 or so clones, and roughly 90% of these were observed just once. The ten largest clones capture 0.37% of the sample.

In the case of this clone: This clone's antigen is unknown. Base qualities were left out, and no much larger clone turns up one base away.

Results the study describes overall, beyond this receptor: Roughly 5.2% of naive CD4, 3.5% of naive CD8, about 2.4% of memory CD4, and roughly 0.4% of memory CD8 clonotypes were shared across a few donors. Because the study included a small number of donors, the genetic and exposure-history diversity represented was limited. Sampling was limited to blood, and TCR repertoires in tissue likely differ from TCR repertoires in blood. Pairwise subsampling indicated that sequencing depth was expected to affect the degree of clonotype sharing among donors. Estimated clonotype richness was generally larger for naive than for memory subsets. Incomplete sequencing was indicated by rarefaction of sorted-subset datasets, despite the large sequencing depth. Compared with non-shared clonotypes, clonotypes shared by all four sorted-subset donors had higher generation probabilities.

Material for sequencing was naive CD4+ T cells from PBMCs. What the cell subset or site label conveys for this sample: CD45RA+ positively selected. The sequence came from a man younger than 30 in good health. Some clones in this sample may be carry-over from other donors' samples.

The CDR3 protein: CASIEGNSNQPQHF. The bases are TGTGCCAGCATCGAGGGGAACAGCAATCAGCCCCAGCATTTT. The chain employs TRBV6-1 and TRBJ1-5, and possibly TRBD1, on 5 matching bases. V lost 7 bases and J lost 1 base; the stretch between them is 11 bases long. Spanning cysteine to phenylalanine, the CDR3 consists of 14 amino acids. Only CDR3 DNA is held: 42 bases, read in frame from base 1. From the germline V gene, CDR1 is MNHNS and CDR2 is SASEGT.